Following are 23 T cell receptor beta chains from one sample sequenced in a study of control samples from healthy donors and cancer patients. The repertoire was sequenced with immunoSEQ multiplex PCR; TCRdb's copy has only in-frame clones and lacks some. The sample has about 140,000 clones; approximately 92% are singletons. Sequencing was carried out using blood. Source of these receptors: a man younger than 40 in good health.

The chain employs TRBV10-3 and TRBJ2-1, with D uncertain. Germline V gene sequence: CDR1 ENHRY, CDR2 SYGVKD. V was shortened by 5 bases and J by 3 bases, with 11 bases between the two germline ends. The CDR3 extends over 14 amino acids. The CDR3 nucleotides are TGTGCCATCAGTTATACGGGTCGCTACAATGAGCAGTTCTTC. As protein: CAISYTGRYNEQFF.

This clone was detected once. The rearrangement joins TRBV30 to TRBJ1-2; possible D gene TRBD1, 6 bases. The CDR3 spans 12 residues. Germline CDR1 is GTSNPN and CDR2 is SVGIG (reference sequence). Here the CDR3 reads CAAGQPFYGYTF. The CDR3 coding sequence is TGTGCTGCGGGACAACCCTTCTATGGCTACACCTTC.

CDR3 bases: TGTGCCAGCATTCGAGGGGTCTACAATGAGCAGTTCTTC. This sequence encodes CASIRGVYNEQFF. The chain is built from TRBV6-5 and TRBJ2-1; TRBD1 or TRBD2 may be the D gene (5 bases each). The germline V gene encodes CDR1 MNHEY and CDR2 SVGAGI. V lost 7 bases to trimming and J lost 3 bases, with 10 bases between them. The CDR3 spans 13 residues.

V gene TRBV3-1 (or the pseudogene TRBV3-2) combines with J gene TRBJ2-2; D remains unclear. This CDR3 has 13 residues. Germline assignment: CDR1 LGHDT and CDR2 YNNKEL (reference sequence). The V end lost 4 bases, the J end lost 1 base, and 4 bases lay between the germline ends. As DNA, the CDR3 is TGTGCCAGCAGCCGTAGGAACACCGGGGAGCTGTTTTTT. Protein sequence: CASSRRNTGELFF.

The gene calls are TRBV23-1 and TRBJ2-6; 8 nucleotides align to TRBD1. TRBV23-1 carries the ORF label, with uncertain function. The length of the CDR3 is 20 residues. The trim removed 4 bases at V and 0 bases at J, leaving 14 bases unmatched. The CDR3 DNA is TGCGCCAGCAGTCCAAGTCGCAGGGGGCATCGCGTCTCTGGGGCCAACGTCCTGACTTTC. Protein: CASSPSRRGHRVSGANVLTF.

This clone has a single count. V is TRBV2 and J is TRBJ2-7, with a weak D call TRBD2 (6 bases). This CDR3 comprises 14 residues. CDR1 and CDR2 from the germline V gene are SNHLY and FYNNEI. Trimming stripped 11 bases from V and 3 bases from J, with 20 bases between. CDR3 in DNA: TGTGCCGTTCCCGGGGTGGGAGGAAGCTACGAGCAGTACTTC. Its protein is CAVPGVGGSYEQYF.

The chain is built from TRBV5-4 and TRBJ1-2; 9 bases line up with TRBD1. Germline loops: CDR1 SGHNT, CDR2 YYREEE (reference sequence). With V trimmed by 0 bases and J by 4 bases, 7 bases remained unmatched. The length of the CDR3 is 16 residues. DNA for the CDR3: TGTGCCAGCAGCTTGGGCAGGACAGGGGAGGTCTATGGCTACACCTTC. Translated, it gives CASSLGRTGEVYGYTF.

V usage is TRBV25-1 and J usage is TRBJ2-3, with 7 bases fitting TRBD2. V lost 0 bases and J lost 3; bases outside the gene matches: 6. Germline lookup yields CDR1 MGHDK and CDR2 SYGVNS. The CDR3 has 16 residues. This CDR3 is CASSEYQGGSTDTQYF. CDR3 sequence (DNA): TGTGCCAGCAGTGAATACCAGGGAGGGTCGACAGATACGCAGTATTTT.

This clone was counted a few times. DNA of the CDR3: TGTGCCTGGAGTGTACTACGGCGGAAGTATAATTCACCCCTCCACTTT. Its protein product is CAWSVLRRKYNSPLHF. V gene TRBV30 combines with J gene TRBJ1-6, with D unclear. CDR3 length: 16 residues. Germline V lookup: CDR1 GTSNPN, CDR2 SVGIG (reference sequence). The germline V and J ends were trimmed by 0 bases and 4 bases, with 13 bases remaining between them.

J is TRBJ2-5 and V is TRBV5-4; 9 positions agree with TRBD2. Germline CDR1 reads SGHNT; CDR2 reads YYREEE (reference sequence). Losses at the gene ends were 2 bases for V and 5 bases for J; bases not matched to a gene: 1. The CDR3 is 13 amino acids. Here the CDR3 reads CASSFGLAETQYF. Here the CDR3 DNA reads TGTGCCAGCAGCTTCGGACTAGCGGAGACCCAGTACTTC.

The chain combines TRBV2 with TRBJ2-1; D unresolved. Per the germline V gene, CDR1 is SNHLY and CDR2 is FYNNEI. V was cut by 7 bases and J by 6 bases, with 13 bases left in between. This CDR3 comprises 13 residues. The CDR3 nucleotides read TGTGCCAGCAAAGGCGAGTTAAGCAATGAGCAGTTCTTC. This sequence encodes CASKGELSNEQFF.

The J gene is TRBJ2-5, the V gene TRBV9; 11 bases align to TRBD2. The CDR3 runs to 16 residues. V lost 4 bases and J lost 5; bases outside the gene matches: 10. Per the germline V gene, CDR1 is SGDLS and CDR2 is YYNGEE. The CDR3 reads CASSYLAGGPGETQYF. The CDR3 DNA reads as TGTGCCAGCAGCTACTTAGCGGGAGGGCCTGGTGAGACCCAGTACTTC. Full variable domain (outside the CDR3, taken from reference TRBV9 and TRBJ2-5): DSGVTQTPKHLITATGQRVTLRCSPRSGDLSVYWYQQSLDQGLQFLIQYYNGEERAKGNILERFSAQQFPDLHSELNLSSLELGDSALYFCASSYLAGGPGETQYFGPGTRLLVL.

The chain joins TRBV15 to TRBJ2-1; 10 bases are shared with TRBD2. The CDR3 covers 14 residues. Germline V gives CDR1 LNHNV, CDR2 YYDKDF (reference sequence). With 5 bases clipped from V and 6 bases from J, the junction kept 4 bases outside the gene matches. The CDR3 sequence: CATSSRTSGNEQFF. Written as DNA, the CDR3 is TGTGCCACCAGCTCGAGGACTAGCGGCAATGAGCAGTTCTTC.

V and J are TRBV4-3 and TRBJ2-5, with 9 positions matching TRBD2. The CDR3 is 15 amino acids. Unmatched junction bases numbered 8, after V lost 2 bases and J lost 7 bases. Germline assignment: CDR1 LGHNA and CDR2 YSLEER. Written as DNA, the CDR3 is TGCGCCAGCAGCCAAACTAGCGGGCCTACCGGGACCCAGTACTTC. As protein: CASSQTSGPTGTQYF.

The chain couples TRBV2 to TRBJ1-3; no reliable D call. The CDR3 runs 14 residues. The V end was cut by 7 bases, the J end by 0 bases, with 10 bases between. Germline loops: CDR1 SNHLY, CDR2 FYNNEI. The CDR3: CASTVRFSGNTIYF. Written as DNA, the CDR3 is TGTGCCAGCACGGTTAGATTCTCTGGAAACACCATATATTTT.

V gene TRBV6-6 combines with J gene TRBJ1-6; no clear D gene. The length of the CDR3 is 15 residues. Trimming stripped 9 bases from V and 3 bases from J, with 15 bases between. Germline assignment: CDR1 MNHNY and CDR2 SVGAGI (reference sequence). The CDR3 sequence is CASPARLYYNSPLHF. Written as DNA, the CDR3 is TGTGCCAGTCCGGCTAGGCTCTACTATAATTCACCCCTCCACTTT.

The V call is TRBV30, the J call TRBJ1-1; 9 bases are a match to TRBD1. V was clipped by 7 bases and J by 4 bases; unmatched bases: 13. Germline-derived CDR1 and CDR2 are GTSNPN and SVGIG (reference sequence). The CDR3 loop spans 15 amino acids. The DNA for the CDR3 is TGTGCCTTCACCCCCTTGTGGGACAGGGCCACTGAAGCTTTCTTT. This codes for CAFTPLWDRATEAFF.

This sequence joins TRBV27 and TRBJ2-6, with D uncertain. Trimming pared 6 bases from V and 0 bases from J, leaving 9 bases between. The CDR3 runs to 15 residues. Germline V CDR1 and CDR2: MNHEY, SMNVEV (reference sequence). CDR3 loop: CASRRVSSGANVLTF. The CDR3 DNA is TGTGCCAGCAGACGGGTCAGCTCTGGGGCCAACGTCCTGACTTTC.

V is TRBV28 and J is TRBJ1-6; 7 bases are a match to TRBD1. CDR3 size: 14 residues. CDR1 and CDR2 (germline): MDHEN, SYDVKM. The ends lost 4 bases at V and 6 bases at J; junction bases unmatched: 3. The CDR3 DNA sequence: TGTGCCAGCAGTTCGACAGGGCCTAATTCACCCCTCCACTTT. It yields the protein CASSSTGPNSPLHF.

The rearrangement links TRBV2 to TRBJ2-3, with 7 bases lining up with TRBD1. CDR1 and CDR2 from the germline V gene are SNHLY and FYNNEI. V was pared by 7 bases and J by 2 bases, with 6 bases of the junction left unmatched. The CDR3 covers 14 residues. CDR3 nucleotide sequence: TGTGCCAGCAAGTCGGGACAGATCACAGATACGCAGTATTTT. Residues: CASKSGQITDTQYF.

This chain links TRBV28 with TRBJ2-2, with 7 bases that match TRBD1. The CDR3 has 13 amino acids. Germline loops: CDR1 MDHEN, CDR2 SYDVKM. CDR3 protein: CASLKGATGELFF. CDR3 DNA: TGTGCTTCTCTGAAGGGGGCAACCGGGGAGCTGTTTTTT.

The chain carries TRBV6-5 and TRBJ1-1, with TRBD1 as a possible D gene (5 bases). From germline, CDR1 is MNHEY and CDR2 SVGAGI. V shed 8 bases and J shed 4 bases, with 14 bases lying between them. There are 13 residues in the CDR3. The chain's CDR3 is CASSVGESTEAFF. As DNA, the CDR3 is TGTGCCAGCTCCGTGGGGGAAAGCACTGAAGCTTTCTTT.

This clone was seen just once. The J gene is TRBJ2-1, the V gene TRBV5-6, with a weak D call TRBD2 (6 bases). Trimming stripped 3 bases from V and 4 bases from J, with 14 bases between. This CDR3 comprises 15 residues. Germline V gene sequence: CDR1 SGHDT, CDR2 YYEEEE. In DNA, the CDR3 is TGTGCCAGCAGCTGGGAGGTATCGGGTTACAATGAGCAGTTCTTC. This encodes CASSWEVSGYNEQFF.